This passage covers 7 T cell receptor beta chains from one sample sequenced in a study of blood T cell repertoires in COVID-19. Clones were read by immunoSEQ multiplex PCR, and TCRdb kept only the in-frame ones, dropping some. This table has around 140,000 clones, 80% to 90% appearing once. What was sequenced was peripheral blood. These receptors originate from a man between 60 and 75 years old with active or convalescent COVID-19.

The chain is built from TRBV5-1 and TRBJ1-4; 9 nucleotides match TRBD1. The CDR3 totals 18 residues. CDR1 is SGHRS and CDR2 is YFSETQ in the germline V gene. The junction had 18 bases not matched to a gene; V was cut back by 4 bases and J by 8 bases. This CDR3 reads CASSAPGTGPIQGEKLFF. The CDR3 DNA reads TGCGCCAGCAGCGCCCCCGGGACAGGGCCCATCCAGGGGGAAAAACTGTTTTTT.

V usage is TRBV30 and J usage is TRBJ2-4; D not certain. V was shortened by 0 bases and J by 6 bases, with 12 bases between the two germline ends. Germline CDR1 reads GTSNPN; CDR2 reads SVGIG (reference sequence). The CDR3 consists of 14 residues. The CDR3 loop is CAWSVPNRLNIQYF. Written as DNA, the CDR3 is TGTGCCTGGAGTGTACCCAACAGATTAAACATTCAGTACTTC.

The chain combines TRBV11-2 with TRBJ2-7, with 7 bases that match TRBD1. This CDR3 comprises 13 residues. Germline V gives CDR1 SGHAT, CDR2 FQNNGV. V lost 0 bases to trimming and J lost 13 bases; unmatched junction nucleotides: 9. DNA of the CDR3: TGTGCCAGCAGCTTAGACCCCCGGGACAGCACTTACTTC. Its protein is CASSLDPRDSTYF.

The chain combines TRBV4-2 with TRBJ2-1; D not resolved. This CDR3 spans 14 amino acids. Germline V lookup: CDR1 LGHNA, CDR2 YNFKEQ. Trimming stripped 0 bases from V and 4 bases from J, with 7 bases between. For the CDR3, the DNA is TGTGCCAGCAGCCAAGATGGCACGTACAATGAGCAGTTCTTC. This translates into CASSQDGTYNEQFF.

The J gene is TRBJ1-2, the V gene TRBV28, with no clear D. CDR3 length equals 14 residues. Germline values: CDR1 MDHEN, CDR2 SYDVKM. V was trimmed by 1 base and J by 7 bases, leaving 13 bases between them. The CDR3 here is CASSLSPHSSGYTF. CDR3 coding DNA: TGTGCCAGCAGTTTATCCCCCCACAGTAGTGGCTACACCTTC.

This chain links TRBV7-9 with TRBJ1-1, with D hard to call. This CDR3 comprises 16 residues. V was shortened by 6 bases and J by 5 bases, with 22 bases between the two germline ends. Germline loops: CDR1 SEHNR, CDR2 FQNEAQ (reference sequence). The CDR3 DNA follows: TGTGCCAGCAGTTCTAGTGGGTGGGGAGGGAGGACTGAAGCTTTCTTT. Translating gives CASSSSGWGGRTEAFF.

The chain combines TRBV6-2 or TRBV6-3 with TRBJ2-7; 8 bases align to TRBD1. Trimming took 6 bases from V and 3 from J; bases not matched to a gene: 4. Germline CDR1 reads MNHEY; CDR2 reads SVGEGT. CDR3 length equals 13 residues. As DNA, the CDR3 is TGTGCCAGCAGCCCGGGGACAGGCTACGAGCAGTACTTC. This codes for CASSPGTGYEQYF.